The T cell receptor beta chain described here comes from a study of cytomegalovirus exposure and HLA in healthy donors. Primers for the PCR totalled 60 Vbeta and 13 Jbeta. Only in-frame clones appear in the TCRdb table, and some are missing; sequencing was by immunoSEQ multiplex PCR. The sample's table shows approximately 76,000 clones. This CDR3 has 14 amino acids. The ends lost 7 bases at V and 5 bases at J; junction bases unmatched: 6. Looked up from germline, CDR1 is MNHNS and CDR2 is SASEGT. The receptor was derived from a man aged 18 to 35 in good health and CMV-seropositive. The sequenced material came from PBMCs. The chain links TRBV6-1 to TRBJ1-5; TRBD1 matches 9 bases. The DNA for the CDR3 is TGTGCCAGCAACCTGGGACAGGGCTATCAGCCCCAGCATTTT. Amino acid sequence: CASNLGQGYQPQHF.